This T cell receptor beta chain was obtained from a study of cytomegalovirus exposure and HLA in healthy donors. Overall study results and limits: A later analysis linked a missense variant in DCLRE1C to the trimming of TCR beta V and J genes. Three chains linked to CMV were shown in vitro to be specific for CMV antigens.

The PCR had 60 Vbeta and 13 Jbeta primers. Using immunoSEQ multiplex PCR, the repertoire was profiled, and TCRdb retains in-frame clones only, with some absent. The sample shows some 80,000 clones, and roughly 13% sits with its ten largest clones. Details on this clone: Antigen unknown.

The CDR3 extends over 15 amino acids. Germline V CDR1 and CDR2: KGHSH, LQKENI. The rearrangement joins TRBV18 to TRBJ2-5; perhaps TRBD1 as D (5 bases). The J call may be wrong; the DNA end is better matched by TRBJ2-7. The sequencing sample was made of PBMCs. This clonotype originated in a man aged 50-59 years in good health and CMV-seropositive. In DNA form, the CDR3 reads TGTGCCAGCTCACCCTTTAACAGGAGTAACTACGAGCAGTACTTC. It yields the protein CASSPFNRSNYEQYF.